This paragraph reports one T cell receptor (beta chain). The sample comes from a study of patients and donors after allogeneic stem cell transplantation. TCRdb reanalysed the RT-PCR reads using MiXCR and keeps one entry per CDR3 protein. This sample has 190,000 or so distinct CDR3 sequences, with about 40% found just once. Germline CDR1 SEHNR, CDR2 FQNEAQ (reference sequence). The CDR3 extends over 14 amino acids. V was shortened by 1 base and J by 6 bases, with 13 bases between the two germline ends. The source of this sequence is a human donor who was either an allogeneic HSCT recipient or a stem cell or donor lymphocyte infusion donor (not recorded which). It is not recorded whose cells these are; they may come from a transplant donor. Sequenced material: blood, either unsorted or a sorted T cell fraction (not recorded which). The chain recombines TRBV7-9 with TRBJ2-7; D is possibly TRBD1 (6 bases). CDR3 sequence (DNA): TGTGCCAGCAGCTTAGTAGGGGGAGTAGGCGAGCAGTACTTC. Translation: CASSLVGGVGEQYF.